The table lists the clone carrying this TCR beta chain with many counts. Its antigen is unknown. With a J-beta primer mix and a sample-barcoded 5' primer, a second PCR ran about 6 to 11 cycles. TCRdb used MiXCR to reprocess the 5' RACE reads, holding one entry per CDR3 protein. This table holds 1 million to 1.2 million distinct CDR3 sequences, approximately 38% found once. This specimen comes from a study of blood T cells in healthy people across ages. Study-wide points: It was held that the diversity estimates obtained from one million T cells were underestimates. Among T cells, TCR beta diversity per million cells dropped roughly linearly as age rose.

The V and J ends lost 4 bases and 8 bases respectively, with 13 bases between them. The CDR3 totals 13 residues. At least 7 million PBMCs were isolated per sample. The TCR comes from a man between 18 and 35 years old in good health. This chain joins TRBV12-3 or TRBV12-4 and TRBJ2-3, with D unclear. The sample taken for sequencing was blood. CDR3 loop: CASSSGPRGTQYF. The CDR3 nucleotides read TGTGCCAGCAGTTCAGGACCACGTGGTACGCAGTATTTT.